This TCR beta chain was identified during a study of cytomegalovirus exposure and HLA in healthy donors. Study-wide results and limits: Roughly uniform depth of sequencing across donors was assumed in presence/absence analyses.

Comment on this clone: No antigen is known for it.

The V and J ends lost 6 bases and 5 bases, in that order; junction bases with no gene match: 5. The CDR3 spans 13 residues. Per the germline V gene, CDR1 is SNHLY and CDR2 is FYNNEI. In the PCR, 60 Vbeta and 13 Jbeta primers were used. TCRdb's table, derived via immunoSEQ multiplex PCR, lists solely in-frame clones and lacks some. The sample lists more than 150,000 clones; around three quarters were seen once. The chain uses TRBV2 and TRBJ2-7, with 9 bases fitting TRBD2. The sequence derives from a man aged 35 to 55 in good health and CMV-seronegative. Sequences were obtained from PBMCs. The CDR3 nucleotides are TGTGCCAGCAGAACGGGACTAGCCCACGAGCAGTACTTC. Translated: CASRTGLAHEQYF.